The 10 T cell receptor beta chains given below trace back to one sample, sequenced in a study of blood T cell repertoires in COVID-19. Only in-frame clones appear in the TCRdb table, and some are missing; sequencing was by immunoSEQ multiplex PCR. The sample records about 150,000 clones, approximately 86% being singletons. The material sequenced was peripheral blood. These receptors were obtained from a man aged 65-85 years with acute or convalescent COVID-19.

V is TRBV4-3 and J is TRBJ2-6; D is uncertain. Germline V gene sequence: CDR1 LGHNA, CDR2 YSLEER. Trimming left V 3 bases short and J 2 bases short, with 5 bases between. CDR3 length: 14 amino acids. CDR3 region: CASSHTAGANVLTF. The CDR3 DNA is TGCGCCAGCAGCCACACGGCTGGGGCCAACGTCCTGACTTTC.

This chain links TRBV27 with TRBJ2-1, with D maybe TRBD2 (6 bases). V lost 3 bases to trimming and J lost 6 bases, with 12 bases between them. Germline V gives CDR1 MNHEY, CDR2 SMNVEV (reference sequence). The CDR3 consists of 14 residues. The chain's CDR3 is CASSLELASNEQFF. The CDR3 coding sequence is TGTGCCAGCAGTTTGGAGCTAGCGAGCAATGAGCAGTTCTTC.

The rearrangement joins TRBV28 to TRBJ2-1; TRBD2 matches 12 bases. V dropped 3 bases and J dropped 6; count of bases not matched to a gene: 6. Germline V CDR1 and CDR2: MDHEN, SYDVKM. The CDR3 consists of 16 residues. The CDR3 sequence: CASSLPGLAGANEQFF. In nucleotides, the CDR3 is TGTGCCAGCAGTTTGCCGGGACTAGCGGGTGCCAATGAGCAGTTCTTC.

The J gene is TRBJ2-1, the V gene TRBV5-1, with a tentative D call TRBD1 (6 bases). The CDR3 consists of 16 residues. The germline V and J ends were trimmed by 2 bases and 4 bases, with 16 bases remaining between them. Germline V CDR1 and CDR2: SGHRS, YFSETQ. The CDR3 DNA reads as TGCGCCAGCAGCTTTGAGGGTGGGACAAAATACAATGAGCAGTTCTTC. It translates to CASSFEGGTKYNEQFF.

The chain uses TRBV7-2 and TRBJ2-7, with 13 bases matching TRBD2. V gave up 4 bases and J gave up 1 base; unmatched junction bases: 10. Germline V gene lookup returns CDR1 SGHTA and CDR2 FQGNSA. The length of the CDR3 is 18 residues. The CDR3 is CASSSDGLAGVPSYEQYF. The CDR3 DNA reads TGTGCCAGCAGCTCCGACGGACTAGCGGGAGTCCCATCCTACGAGCAGTACTTC.

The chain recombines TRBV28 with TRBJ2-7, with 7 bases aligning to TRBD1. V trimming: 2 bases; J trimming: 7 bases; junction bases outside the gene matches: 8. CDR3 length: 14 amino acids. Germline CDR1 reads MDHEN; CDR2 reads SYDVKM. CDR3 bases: TGTGCCAGCAGTTTACGACAGGGACCGCGGGAGCAGTACTTC. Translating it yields CASSLRQGPREQYF.

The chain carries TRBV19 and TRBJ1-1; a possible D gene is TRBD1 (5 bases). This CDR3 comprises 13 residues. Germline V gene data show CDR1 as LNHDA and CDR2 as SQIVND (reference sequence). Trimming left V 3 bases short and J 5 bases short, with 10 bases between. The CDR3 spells CASSIRGTTEAFF. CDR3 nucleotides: TGTGCCAGTAGTATTCGGGGGACGACTGAAGCTTTCTTT. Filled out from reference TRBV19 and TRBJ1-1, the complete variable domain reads DGGITQSPKYLFRKEGQNVTLSCEQNLNHDAMYWYRQDPGQGLRLIYYSQIVNDFQKGDIAEGYSVSREKKESFPLTVTSAQKNPTAFYLCASSIRGTTEAFFGQGTRLTVV.

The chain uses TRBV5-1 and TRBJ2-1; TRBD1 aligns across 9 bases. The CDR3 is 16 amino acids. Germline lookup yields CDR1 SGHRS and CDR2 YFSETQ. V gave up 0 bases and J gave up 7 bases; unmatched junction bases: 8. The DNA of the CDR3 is TGCGCCAGCAGCTTGGAATGGACAGGGGTTTCAAATGAGCAGTTCTTC. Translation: CASSLEWTGVSNEQFF.

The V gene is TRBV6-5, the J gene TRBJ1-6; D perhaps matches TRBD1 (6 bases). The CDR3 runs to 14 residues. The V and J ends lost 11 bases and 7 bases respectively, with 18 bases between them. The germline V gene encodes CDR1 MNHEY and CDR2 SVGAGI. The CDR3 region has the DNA TGTGCCTCAGCGCCGGGGGGCCGGAATTCACCCCTCCACTTT. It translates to CASAPGGRNSPLHF.

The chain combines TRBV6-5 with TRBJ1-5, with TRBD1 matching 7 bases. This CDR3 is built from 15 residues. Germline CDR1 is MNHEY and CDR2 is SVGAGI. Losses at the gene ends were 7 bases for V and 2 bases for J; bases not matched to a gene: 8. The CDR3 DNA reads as TGTGCCAGCACCGAAACAGGGGCCGGCAATCAGCCCCAGCATTTT. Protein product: CASTETGAGNQPQHF.